The 32 T cell receptor beta chains reported below all come from one sample, sequenced in a study of CD8 T cells in Susac syndrome. cDNA came from about 0.5 to 1 ug RNA primed by random hexamers. TCRdb re-called the immunoSEQ multiplex PCR reads with MiXCR, one entry per CDR3 protein. Of about 180,000 distinct CDR3 sequences listed, roughly 94% are singletons. The sample consisted of CD4+ T cells from PBMCs. Source of these receptors: a human donor with Susac syndrome.

The chain links TRBV9 to TRBJ1-1, with no clear D. V lost 4 bases and J 5 bases, leaving 18 bases between the germline ends. The germline gives CDR1 SGDLS, CDR2 YYNGEE. CDR3 size: 15 residues. The CDR3 loop reads CASSPNIGELTEAFF. The CDR3 DNA follows: TGTGCCAGCAGCCCTAATATTGGGGAACTAACTGAAGCTTTCTTT.

V gene TRBV4-2 combines with J gene TRBJ1-6, with a weak D call TRBD1 (6 bases). The CDR3 is 17 residues long. Germline V lookup: CDR1 LGHNA, CDR2 YNFKEQ. Trimming pared 0 bases from V and 14 bases from J, leaving 23 bases between. For the CDR3, the DNA is TGTGCCAGCAGCCAAGAGATAGGGGGAATCTTTAGTGTCGCCCTCCACTTT. Translation: CASSQEIGGIFSVALHF.

The V call is TRBV6-2 or TRBV6-3, the J call TRBJ1-2; D is undetermined. CDR1 and CDR2 from the germline V gene are MNHEY and SVGEGT. This CDR3 region has 12 residues. The V gene lost 4 bases and the J gene lost 4 bases, with 7 bases spanning the gap. CDR3 sequence: CASSWTVYGYTF. The CDR3 bases are TGTGCCAGCAGTTGGACTGTCTATGGCTACACCTTC.

The chain is built from TRBV28 and TRBJ2-1; D unclear. Per germline, CDR1 MDHEN and CDR2 SYDVKM. Trimming removed 4 bases from V and 9 bases from J, with 7 bases in between. CDR3 length equals 11 residues. CDR3 in DNA: TGTGCCAGCAGTTCCACCCCTGAGCAGTTCTTC. Translation gives CASSSTPEQFF.

The chain is built from TRBV29-1 and TRBJ1-2; no clear D. The CDR3 extends over 12 amino acids. The germline CDR1 and CDR2 sequences are SQVTM and ANQGSEA. Trimming removed 3 bases at V and 7 bases at J, with 12 bases between. CDR3 residues: CSVESRLSGYTF. The CDR3 coding sequence is TGCAGCGTTGAGTCAAGGCTTAGTGGCTACACCTTC.

This rearrangement joins TRBV12-5 to TRBJ2-3; 11 bases are a match to TRBD2. Trimming took 5 bases from V and 0 from J; bases not matched to a gene: 10. CDR1 and CDR2 from the germline V gene are LGHNT and FRNRAP. The CDR3 contains 18 residues. The CDR3 sequence: CASGPLAGGRSSTDTQYF. The CDR3 nucleotides read TGTGCTAGTGGTCCGTTAGCGGGGGGGAGATCTAGCACAGATACGCAGTATTTT.

The chain couples TRBV4-3 to TRBJ2-7, with D possibly TRBD1 on 5 matching bases. V lost 1 base to trimming and J lost 5 bases, with 21 bases between them. Germline assignment: CDR1 LGHNA and CDR2 YSLEER. The CDR3 loop spans 17 amino acids. The CDR3 sequence: CASSQAVRTRVVHEQYF. The CDR3 DNA follows: TGCGCCAGCAGCCAAGCGGTTCGGACACGGGTCGTCCACGAGCAGTACTTC.

The chain joins TRBV4-3 to TRBJ2-4; TRBD1 matches at 8 bases. The CDR3 spans 17 residues. Looked up from germline, CDR1 is LGHNA and CDR2 is YSLEER. The V segment lost 0 bases and the J segment 3 bases; nucleotides outside the gene matches: 7. The CDR3 DNA reads as TGCGCCAGCAGCCAAGATGTGACGGGACAGGACAAAAACATTCAGTACTTC. This codes for CASSQDVTGQDKNIQYF.

The gene calls are TRBV7-9 and TRBJ1-1; the match to TRBD1 covers 7 bases. Germline values: CDR1 SEHNR, CDR2 FQNEAQ (reference sequence). The CDR3 loop spans 14 amino acids. V lost 5 bases and J lost 5; bases outside the gene matches: 8. The CDR3, as DNA: TGTGCCAGCAGCCCCCTGGCAGGGGGGACTGAAGCTTTCTTT. Amino acids: CASSPLAGGTEAFF. Drawing the rest from reference TRBV7-9 and TRBJ1-1, the complete variable domain is DTGVSQNPRHKITKRGQNVTFRCDPISEHNRLYWYRQTLGQGPEFLTYFQNEAQLEKSRLLSDRFSAERPKGSFSTLEIQRTEQGDSAMYLCASSPLAGGTEAFFGQGTRLTVV.

This chain links TRBV2 with TRBJ1-5; 7 bases fit TRBD1. CDR1 is SNHLY and CDR2 is FYNNEI in the germline V gene. The CDR3 length is 13 residues. The V segment lost 6 bases and the J segment 3 bases; nucleotides outside the gene matches: 2. The DNA for the CDR3 is TGTGCCAGCAGGGGACAGATCAATCAGCCCCAGCATTTT. Encoded protein: CASRGQINQPQHF.

This clonotype was counted between two and nine times. The chain has TRBV6-2 or TRBV6-3 and TRBJ1-5; D uncertain. This CDR3 region has 13 residues. Trimming removed 5 bases from V and 1 base from J, with 6 bases in between. Germline V gene sequence: CDR1 MNHEY, CDR2 SVGEGT. CDR3 loop: CASSPKSNQPQHF. CDR3 DNA sequence: TGTGCCAGCAGTCCCAAAAGCAATCAGCCCCAGCATTTT.

This clonotype has just one count. This rearrangement joins TRBV7-2 to TRBJ2-1; D gene unclear. V lost 4 bases and J lost 15, with 19 bases in between. The germline V gene encodes CDR1 SGHTA and CDR2 FQGNSA. This CDR3 spans 13 amino acids. CDR3 region: CASSSAGAPDRFF. The CDR3 DNA reads as TGTGCCAGCAGCTCCGCCGGCGCTCCGGACCGGTTCTTC.

The gene calls are TRBV5-1 and TRBJ2-3; D possibly matches TRBD1 or TRBD2 (5 bases each). V lost 0 bases and J 1 base, leaving 12 bases between the germline ends. This CDR3 is 16 amino acids long. Germline assignment: CDR1 SGHRS and CDR2 YFSETQ. The CDR3 sequence is CASSLEVRGRTDTQYF. The CDR3 nucleotides are TGCGCCAGCAGCTTGGAGGTGAGGGGCCGCACAGATACGCAGTATTTT.

The CDR3 sequence: CASSIGADEAFF. The CDR3 DNA follows: TGTGCCAGCAGCATAGGAGCAGATGAAGCTTTCTTT. The chain carries TRBV5-6 and TRBJ1-1, with D uncertain. The V and J ends lost 4 bases and 7 bases respectively, with 11 bases between them. The CDR3 is 12 amino acids. The V gene's germline CDR1 is SGHDT and CDR2 YYEEEE.

The chain combines TRBV21-1 with TRBJ1-2. TRBV21-1 is a known pseudogene. The CDR3 consists of 15 residues. The CDR3, as DNA: TGTGCCAGCAGCAAAGCAACAGATCTCGACTATGGCTACACCTTC. Its protein product is CASSKATDLDYGYTF.

The V call is TRBV29-1, the J call TRBJ1-1; TRBD1 is a possible D gene (5 bases). Germline V lookup: CDR1 SQVTM, CDR2 ANQGSEA. The V and J ends lost 5 bases and 3 bases respectively, with 16 bases between them. The CDR3 consists of 14 residues. The CDR3 loop reads CSVKQVLGYTEAFF. CDR3 bases: TGCAGCGTTAAACAGGTTCTCGGCTACACTGAAGCTTTCTTT.

The chain couples TRBV12-3 or TRBV12-4 to TRBJ2-7, with D perhaps given as TRBD1 or TRBD2 (6 bases each). Trimming stripped 1 base from V and 5 bases from J, with 12 bases between. The CDR3 consists of 14 residues. CDR3 DNA: TGTGCCAGCAGTTTAGTAGGGGGGCTCCACGAGCAGTACTTC. Its translation is CASSLVGGLHEQYF.

The chain uses TRBV20-1 and TRBJ2-7; 9 bases are a match to TRBD2. The CDR3 contains 13 residues. Germline V gene lookup returns CDR1 DFQATT and CDR2 SNEGSKA (reference sequence). Losses at the gene ends were 3 bases for V and 6 bases for J; bases not matched to a gene: 6. CDR3 protein: CSASARGGLEQYF. The DNA of the CDR3 is TGCAGTGCTAGTGCGCGGGGGGGCCTCGAGCAGTACTTC.

The gene calls are TRBV20-1 and TRBJ2-3; D is uncertain. V lost 0 bases, J lost 6 bases, and 16 bases lay in between. The CDR3 spans 15 residues. Germline V gene lookup returns CDR1 DFQATT and CDR2 SNEGSKA (reference sequence). The DNA for the CDR3 is TGCAGTGCTAGAGATCCGATAACTAAGGGCGATACGCAGTATTTT. It codes for CSARDPITKGDTQYF.

This chain uses TRBV20-1 with TRBJ2-1, with 8 bases identical to TRBD1. CDR3 size: 15 residues. V trimming: 1 base; J trimming: 6 bases; junction bases outside the gene matches: 8. In germline, CDR1 is DFQATT, CDR2 SNEGSKA (reference sequence). The CDR3 region is CSARVAQGAINEQFF. CDR3 coding DNA: TGCAGTGCTAGAGTCGCGCAGGGGGCGATCAATGAGCAGTTCTTC.

V and J are TRBV9 and TRBJ2-4; 7 bases match TRBD1. This CDR3 has 14 residues. The J segment lost 6 bases and the V segment lost 3 bases, leaving 6 bases of the junction unmatched. Germline-derived CDR1 and CDR2 are SGDLS and YYNGEE. Here the CDR3 reads CASSASGGLNIQYF. As DNA, the CDR3 is TGTGCCAGCAGCGCCTCAGGGGGTTTAAACATTCAGTACTTC.

In DNA form, the CDR3 reads TGTGCCAGCAGCCCGGGACTACCGTCGAACACCGGGGAGCTGTTTTTT. It codes for CASSPGLPSNTGELFF. The J gene is TRBJ2-2, the V gene TRBV7-9, with 7 bases identical to TRBD2. The length of the CDR3 is 16 residues. Germline CDR1 SEHNR, CDR2 FQNEAQ (reference sequence). The V and J ends lost 5 bases and 0 bases, in that order; junction bases with no gene match: 6.

The V and J genes are TRBV30 and TRBJ2-2, with 7 positions matching TRBD1. This CDR3 is built from 16 residues. V was pared by 2 bases and J by 2 bases, with 8 bases of the junction left unmatched. In germline, CDR1 is GTSNPN, CDR2 SVGIG (reference sequence). The CDR3 DNA is TGTGCCTGGAGTCCCTGGGACAGTCCTAACACCGGGGAGCTGTTTTTT. It encodes CAWSPWDSPNTGELFF.

The V and J genes are TRBV30 and TRBJ1-6; tentatively, D is TRBD1 (6 bases). The CDR3 has 13 residues. Germline V lookup: CDR1 GTSNPN, CDR2 SVGIG (reference sequence). Trimming took off 4 bases at V and 7 bases at J, with 11 bases between the two ends. CDR3 nucleotide sequence: TGTGCCTGGAAAAAGGACAGAAATTCACCCCTCCACTTT. This gives the protein CAWKKDRNSPLHF.

This chain links TRBV30 with TRBJ1-4, with a weak D call TRBD1 (5 bases). This CDR3 region has 13 residues. The V gene's germline CDR1 is GTSNPN and CDR2 SVGIG (reference sequence). The germline V and J ends were trimmed by 4 bases and 8 bases, with 14 bases remaining between them. As DNA, the CDR3 is TGTGCCTGGACCCGCGGCAGGGACGAAAAACTGTTTTTT. Its translation: CAWTRGRDEKLFF.

The V call is TRBV12-3 or TRBV12-4, the J call TRBJ1-5, with 8 bases fitting TRBD1. The CDR3 contains 16 residues. V lost 5 bases, J lost 1 base, and 7 bases stayed unmatched. CDR3 nucleotides: TGTGCCAGCAGTATCAGACAGGGGAACAGCAATCAGCCCCAGCATTTT. Translating it yields CASSIRQGNSNQPQHF.

This chain uses TRBV19 with TRBJ2-1, with a possible D match to TRBD1 (6 bases). V was shortened by 9 bases and J by 5 bases, with 17 bases between the two germline ends. The germline CDR1 and CDR2 sequences are LNHDA and SQIVND (reference sequence). CDR3 size: 14 residues. In nucleotides, the CDR3 is TGTGCCAGCAATACAGGGTGGTCTGACAATGAGCAGTTCTTC. Amino acids: CASNTGWSDNEQFF. Variable domain in full (rest from reference TRBV19 and TRBJ2-1): DGGITQSPKYLFRKEGQNVTLSCEQNLNHDAMYWYRQDPGQGLRLIYYSQIVNDFQKGDIAEGYSVSREKKESFPLTVTSAQKNPTAFYLCASNTGWSDNEQFFGPGTRLTVL.

The chain links TRBV5-1 to TRBJ2-5; D is undetermined. CDR1 SGHRS and CDR2 YFSETQ come from the germline V gene. Trimming cost V 0 bases and J 5 bases, with 11 bases left between them. CDR3 size: 14 residues. CDR3: CASSLVGPQETQYF. CDR3 in DNA: TGCGCCAGCAGCTTGGTTGGTCCCCAGGAGACCCAGTACTTC.

The chain couples TRBV7-2 to TRBJ2-1; D may be TRBD1 (5 bases). CDR1 is SGHTA, CDR2 FQGNSA, per germline. The CDR3 sequence is 15 residues long. V was clipped by 1 base and J by 0 bases, with 7 bases between them. CDR3 sequence: CASSLDQGSYNEQFF. The CDR3 nucleotides are TGTGCCAGCAGCTTAGATCAGGGCTCCTACAATGAGCAGTTCTTC.

The CDR3 region is CASCLRGTAYSNQPQHF. The CDR3 nucleotides are TGTGCCAGCTGTCTGAGGGGTACCGCTTATAGCAATCAGCCCCAGCATTTT. This sequence joins TRBV6-1 and TRBJ1-5, with a weak D call TRBD1 (5 bases). The CDR3 extends over 17 amino acids. Germline CDR1 MNHNS, CDR2 SASEGT. The ends were cut back, 8 bases at V and 0 bases at J, with 20 bases in the middle.

The rearrangement links TRBV7-9 to TRBJ2-1; D not certain. CDR3 size: 12 residues. V lost 6 bases and J lost 8, with 11 bases in between. The germline V gene has CDR1 SEHNR and CDR2 FQNEAQ (reference sequence). This CDR3 is CASSEGWDEQFF. CDR3 coding DNA: TGTGCCAGCAGTGAAGGGTGGGATGAGCAGTTCTTC.

The CDR3 region is CSVDSGANVLTF. The CDR3, as DNA: TGCAGCGTTGACTCTGGGGCCAACGTCCTGACTTTC. This chain joins TRBV29-1 and TRBJ2-6; D uncertain. The ends were cut back, 3 bases at V and 0 bases at J, with 0 bases in the middle. Germline V CDR1 and CDR2: SQVTM, ANQGSEA. The length of the CDR3 is 12 residues.